Listed below are T cell receptor beta chains from one sample, sequenced in a study of T cell responses to AZD1222 COVID-19 vaccine. Sequencing was performed with immunoSEQ multiplex PCR; in TCRdb, only in-frame clones are kept and a portion is missing. Of 95,000 to 100,000 clones detected, 90% appear once; the ten largest clones hold 1.3%. The input for sequencing was peripheral blood, taken on day 0 of AZD1222 vaccination. These receptors originate from an adult in good health. Each CDR3 is given with its conserved first and last residue. The D gene is left open where the match is weak. Clone size is shown for a subset of rows, as once, few, many or a class of expanded clone.

D	V	size	J	DNA	CDR3
TRBD1	TRBV6-4	NA	TRBJ2-1	TGTGCCAGCAGTCCCCCGGGACAGGGGGCGATCTACAATGAGCAGTTCTTC	CASSPPGQGAIYNEQFF
TRBD1	TRBV5-1	NA	TRBJ2-1	TGCGCCAGCCGAATCGACAGGGCCAATGAGCAGTTCTTC	CASRIDRANEQFF
NA	TRBV6-5	NA	TRBJ1-2	TGTGCCAGCAGTTACGGGGCGGGGGGCTACACCTTC	CASSYGAGGYTF
NA	TRBV12-3/TRBV12-4	NA	TRBJ2-7	TGTGCCAGCAGTTTAGGCTACGAGCAGTACTTC	CASSLGYEQYF
NA	TRBV12-2	NA	TRBJ1-4	TGTGCAAGTCGCTACACAGGGAAAACTAATGAAAAACTGTTTTTT	CASRYTGKTNEKLFF
NA	TRBV11-3	NA	TRBJ2-1	TGTGCCAGCAGCTCGGTTGGGAGCTCCTACAATGAGCAGTTCTTC	CASSSVGSSYNEQFF
NA	TRBV7-8	NA	TRBJ2-7	TGTGCCAGCAGCCGGCTCCGGGCTAGCTCCTACGAGCAGTACTTC	CASSRLRASSYEQYF
NA	TRBV3-1/TRBV3-2	NA	TRBJ1-2	TGTGCCAGCAGCCAAGGGAGGGAATCGGGGGGAAGTGGCTACACCTTC	CASSQGRESGGSGYTF
NA	TRBV7-9	NA	TRBJ1-6	TGTGCCAGCAGCTTAGGGGGATCATCCGATTCACCCCTCCACTTT	CASSLGGSSDSPLHF
NA	TRBV28	NA	TRBJ2-2	TGTGCCAGCTCAAACGGCGTAGGGATGAACACCGGGGAGCTGTTTTTT	CASSNGVGMNTGELFF
NA	TRBV19	NA	TRBJ1-2	TGTGCCAGTAGGCAAGGATTAAGCTATGGCTACACCTTC	CASRQGLSYGYTF
NA	TRBV9	NA	TRBJ2-3	TGTGCCAGCAGCGTAGAGGGGGGGACTGGCACAGATACGCAGTATTTT	CASSVEGGTGTDTQYF
NA	TRBV10-3	NA	TRBJ2-5	TGTGCCATCACCCCATCACAACAAGAGACCCAGTACTTC	CAITPSQQETQYF
NA	TRBV9	once	TRBJ2-2	TGTGCCAGCAGCCCCGAAGGTCTACAAGAGGAGCTGTTTTTT	CASSPEGLQEELFF